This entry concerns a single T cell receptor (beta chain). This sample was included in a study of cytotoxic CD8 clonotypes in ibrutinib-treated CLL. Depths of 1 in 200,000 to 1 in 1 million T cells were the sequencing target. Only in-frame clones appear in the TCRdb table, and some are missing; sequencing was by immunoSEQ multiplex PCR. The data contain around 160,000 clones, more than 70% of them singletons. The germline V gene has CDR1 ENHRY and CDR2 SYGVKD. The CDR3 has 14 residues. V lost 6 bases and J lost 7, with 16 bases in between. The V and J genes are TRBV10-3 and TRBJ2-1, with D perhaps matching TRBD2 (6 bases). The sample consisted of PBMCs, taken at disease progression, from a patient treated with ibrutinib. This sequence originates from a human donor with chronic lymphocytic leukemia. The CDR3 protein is CAISPGLNQNEQFF. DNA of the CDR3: TGTGCCATCAGCCCGGGACTCAATCAAAATGAGCAGTTCTTC.